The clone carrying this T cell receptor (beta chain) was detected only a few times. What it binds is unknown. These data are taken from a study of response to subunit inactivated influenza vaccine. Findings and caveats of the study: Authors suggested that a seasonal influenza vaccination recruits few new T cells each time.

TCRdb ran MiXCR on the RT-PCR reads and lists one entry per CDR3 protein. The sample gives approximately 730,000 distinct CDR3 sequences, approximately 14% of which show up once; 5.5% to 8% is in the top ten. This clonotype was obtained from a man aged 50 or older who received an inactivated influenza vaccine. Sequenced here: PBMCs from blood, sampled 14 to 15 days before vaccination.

The CDR3 loop reads CASSQVGIVGYTF. CDR3 DNA: TGTGCCAGCAGCCAAGTTGGGATAGTAGGCTACACCTTC. This chain connects TRBV14 to TRBJ1-2, with no clear D. CDR1 is SGHDN, CDR2 FVKESK, per germline. The CDR3 has 13 residues. Trimming removed 1 base at V and 8 bases at J, with 11 bases between. The full variable domain, its missing parts supplied by reference TRBV14 and TRBJ1-2, is EAGVTQFPSHSVIEKGQTVTLRCDPISGHDNLYWYRRVMGKEIKFLLHFVKESKQDESGMPNNRFLAERTGGTYSTLKVQPAELEDSGVYFCASSQVGIVGYTFGSGTRLTVV.